The 17 T cell receptor beta chains below were found in one sample sequenced in a study of lymphopenia after photon versus proton radiotherapy. The method was immunoSEQ multiplex PCR; TCRdb's version includes in-frame clones alone and lacks a portion of them. Among thousands of clones listed, roughly two thirds were seen once. The sample consisted of peripheral blood, taken from a patient treated with proton-based radiotherapy. These receptors were collected from an elderly man with esophageal cancer.

The chain recombines TRBV10-2 with TRBJ2-7; perhaps TRBD1 as D (5 bases). Germline lookup yields CDR1 WSHSY and CDR2 SAAADI. Trimming left V 0 bases short and J 6 bases short, with 21 bases between. The CDR3 loop spans 17 amino acids. In DNA form, the CDR3 reads TGCGCCAGCAGTGAGTCGACTCCGGGCAGGGCGGTTCGCGAGCAGTACTTC. Amino acids: CASSESTPGRAVREQYF.

CDR3 region: CASSMSMTANYGYTF. The CDR3 nucleotides are TGTGCCAGTAGTATGTCGATGACAGCTAACTATGGCTACACCTTC. This chain connects TRBV19 to TRBJ1-2, with D possibly matching TRBD1 (5 bases). V was cut by 3 bases and J by 0 bases, with 11 bases left in between. The germline CDR1 and CDR2 sequences are LNHDA and SQIVND (reference sequence). This CDR3 is built from 15 residues.

This rearrangement joins TRBV6-1 to TRBJ2-5, with D perhaps TRBD2 (5 bases). Germline loops: CDR1 MNHNS, CDR2 SASEGT. This CDR3 region has 15 residues. The ends were cut back, 3 bases at V and 2 bases at J, with 13 bases in the middle. This chain's CDR3 is CASSDRGRGQETQYF. The CDR3 region has the DNA TGTGCCAGCAGTGACAGAGGGAGAGGGCAAGAGACCCAGTACTTC.

This rearrangement joins TRBV21-1 to TRBJ2-4; TRBD1 is the table's D call, not checked against the DNA. TRBV21-1 represents a pseudogene. The CDR3 has 17 residues. DNA for the CDR3: TGTGCCAGCAGCACACAACGGACAGGGGCTCAAACTAATGTTCAGTACTTC. Residues: CASSTQRTGAQTNVQYF.

This clone was observed a single time. J is TRBJ2-3 and V is TRBV7-2, with a tentative D call TRBD1 (6 bases). Germline-derived CDR1 and CDR2 are SGHTA and FQGNSA. The V and J ends lost 5 bases and 0 bases respectively, with 15 bases between them. The CDR3 runs to 16 residues. The CDR3 reads CASSLGQTTSTDTQYF. Written as DNA, the CDR3 is TGTGCCAGCAGCCTCGGACAGACTACTAGCACAGATACGCAGTATTTT.

V gene TRBV11-2 combines with J gene TRBJ2-5; a possible D gene is TRBD1 (5 bases). The length of the CDR3 is 13 residues. Trimming took 5 bases from V and 2 from J, leaving 9 bases between them. Germline lookup yields CDR1 SGHAT and CDR2 FQNNGV. In DNA, the CDR3 is TGTGCCAGCAGCCTGGGGCGGCAAGAGACCCAGTACTTC. It yields the protein CASSLGRQETQYF.

This clone was observed a single time. V and J are TRBV11-2 and TRBJ2-7; 9 bases fit TRBD2. The CDR3 has 16 amino acids. V shed 1 base, J shed 4 bases, and the junction held 8 bases outside the gene matches. Germline loops: CDR1 SGHAT, CDR2 FQNNGV. The CDR3 is CASSLALGLAGYEQYF. The CDR3 region has the DNA TGTGCCAGCAGCTTAGCTCTGGGGCTAGCGGGGTACGAGCAGTACTTC.

The V gene is TRBV4-1, the J gene TRBJ1-1; D is uncertain. The ends were cut back, 1 base at V and 3 bases at J, with 9 bases in the middle. Germline values: CDR1 MGHRA, CDR2 YSYEKL. This CDR3 is built from 14 residues. CDR3 coding DNA: TGCGCCAGCAGCCAAGGCTCCTGGGACACTGAAGCTTTCTTT. Its protein product is CASSQGSWDTEAFF.

This clone was counted only a few times. The genes are TRBV9 and TRBJ1-6; 7 nucleotides match TRBD1. Losses at the gene ends were 4 bases for V and 7 bases for J; bases not matched to a gene: 8. This CDR3 spans 15 amino acids. Germline assignment: CDR1 SGDLS and CDR2 YYNGEE. The CDR3 loop reads CASSIRDSQNSPLHF. The CDR3 DNA is TGTGCCAGCAGCATAAGGGACAGCCAGAATTCACCCCTCCACTTT.

In its sample, this clone ranks as large. The chain links TRBV29-1 to TRBJ1-5; 7 bases line up with TRBD1. The V segment lost 6 bases and the J segment 2 bases; nucleotides outside the gene matches: 7. Per the germline V gene, CDR1 is SQVTM and CDR2 is ANQGSEA. The CDR3 has 14 amino acids. CDR3 amino acids: CSVVQGSGNQPQHF. DNA for the CDR3: TGCAGCGTCGTACAGGGGTCAGGCAATCAGCCCCAGCATTTT.

The chain joins TRBV5-6 to TRBJ2-5; 7 positions match TRBD2. The CDR3 sequence is 14 residues long. Germline V gives CDR1 SGHDT, CDR2 YYEEEE. Trimming removed 0 bases from V and 2 bases from J; junction bases left unmatched: 1. The CDR3, as DNA: TGTGCCAGCAGCTTGGGGCGGGGGCAAGAGACCCAGTACTTC. Protein sequence: CASSLGRGQETQYF.

About this clone itself: Germline and junction disagree at one end, which may indicate a read error. The chain is built from TRBV27 and TRBJ2-5; 8 bases match TRBD2. The CDR3 consists of 13 residues. Looked up from germline, CDR1 is MNHEY and CDR2 is SMNVEV (reference sequence). The CDR3 is CVSGGRGRETQYF. As DNA, the CDR3 is TGTGTCAGCGGGGGAAGGGGGAGGGAGACCCAGTACTTC.

The chain carries TRBV29-1 and TRBJ1-1; the match to TRBD1 covers 9 bases. Trimming removed 4 bases from V and 5 bases from J; junction bases left unmatched: 5. The CDR3 runs 13 residues. Per germline, CDR1 SQVTM and CDR2 ANQGSEA. The CDR3 DNA is TGCAGCGTTGCCAGACAGGGGGGTACTGAAGCTTTCTTT. As protein: CSVARQGGTEAFF.

This clone counts as medium-sized (0.01 to 0.1%). CDR3 protein: CASRTPAPGINEQFF. As DNA, the CDR3 is TGTGCCAGCAGAACCCCCGCTCCGGGGATAAATGAGCAGTTCTTC. J is TRBJ2-1 and V is TRBV2, with D perhaps matching TRBD2 (5 bases). Trimming pared 6 bases from V and 7 bases from J, leaving 19 bases between. The CDR3 consists of 15 residues. The germline V gene has CDR1 SNHLY and CDR2 FYNNEI.

This clone was seen once. V is TRBV7-3 and J is TRBJ2-1; 12 bases are shared with TRBD2. The CDR3 spans 16 residues. Trimming took 5 bases from V and 5 from J; bases not matched to a gene: 7. Germline CDR1 SGHTA, CDR2 FQGTGA. Written as DNA, the CDR3 is TGTGCCAGCAGCCAACTAGCGGGGGGTGGAGACAATGAGCAGTTCTTC. This sequence encodes CASSQLAGGGDNEQFF. The variable domain in full, with the rest retrieved from reference TRBV7-3 and TRBJ2-1, is GAGVSQTPSNKVTEKGKYVELRCDPISGHTALYWYRQSLGQGPEFLIYFQGTGAADDSGLPNDRFFAVRPEGSVSTLKIQRTERGDSAVYLCASSQLAGGGDNEQFFGPGTRLTVL.

The chain recombines TRBV6-5 with TRBJ2-7, with TRBD1 matching over 11 bases. Germline CDR1 is MNHEY and CDR2 is SVGAGI. The ends lost 8 bases at V and 3 bases at J; junction bases unmatched: 3. This CDR3 region has 13 residues. In DNA, the CDR3 is TGTGCCAGCCGGACAGGGGGCAACTACGAGCAGTACTTC. Encoded protein: CASRTGGNYEQYF.

The chain links TRBV27 to TRBJ1-5; D not resolved. Germline V gene sequence: CDR1 MNHEY, CDR2 SMNVEV (reference sequence). The V end was cut by 5 bases, the J end by 0 bases, with 11 bases between. The CDR3 is made up of 15 amino acids. The CDR3 sequence is CASSPGPFSNQPQHF. CDR3 coding DNA: TGTGCCAGCAGTCCCGGTCCTTTTAGCAATCAGCCCCAGCATTTT.